The 29 T cell receptor beta chains listed next were all sequenced from one sample in a study of glioma-infiltrating T cells after dendritic cell vaccination. Only in-frame clones appear in the TCRdb table, and some are missing; sequencing was by immunoSEQ multiplex PCR. The sample records 90,000 to 100,000 clones, 79% being singletons. The sample in question was blood, obtained before dendritic cell vaccination. The receptors were sampled from a human donor with glioblastoma.

This clone showed up just once. V and J are TRBV18 and TRBJ2-1; a weak D match, TRBD1 (5 bases). V was trimmed by 2 bases and J by 4 bases, leaving 15 bases between them. The CDR3 length is 16 residues. Germline loops: CDR1 KGHSH, CDR2 LQKENI. Written as DNA, the CDR3 is TGTGCCAGCTCACCAAGTATCCAGGGCCAATACAATGAGCAGTTCTTC. Translation gives CASSPSIQGQYNEQFF.

V usage is TRBV7-8 and J usage is TRBJ2-5; the D gene is possibly TRBD1 (6 bases). The V gene's germline CDR1 is SGHVS and CDR2 FQNEAQ. V was clipped by 4 bases and J by 5 bases, with 8 bases between them. The CDR3 loop spans 12 amino acids. DNA of the CDR3: TGTGCCAGCAGCTGGGACATGGAGACCCAGTACTTC. Translated: CASSWDMETQYF.

This clone is a singleton in its sample. This chain joins TRBV4-1 and TRBJ2-2; possibly TRBD1 for D (6 bases). CDR3 length equals 14 residues. CDR1 is MGHRA and CDR2 is YSYEKL in the germline V gene. Trimming removed 0 bases from V and 4 bases from J, with 6 bases in between. Here the CDR3 reads CASSQEGGTGELFF. CDR3 nucleotide sequence: TGCGCCAGCAGCCAAGAAGGGGGCACCGGGGAGCTGTTTTTT.

The CDR3 reads CSVESSAGEQFF. The CDR3 DNA reads as TGCAGCGTTGAATCCTCGGCGGGAGAGCAGTTCTTC. The gene calls are TRBV29-1 and TRBJ2-1; a weak D match, TRBD2 (6 bases). This CDR3 has 12 residues. Looked up from germline, CDR1 is SQVTM and CDR2 is ANQGSEA. V was pared by 2 bases and J by 10 bases, with 12 bases between.

This clone has more than one count but fewer than ten. The chain has TRBV13 and TRBJ2-1, with 7 bases aligning to TRBD2. Per germline, CDR1 PRHDT and CDR2 FYEKMQ (reference sequence). The CDR3 sequence is 16 residues long. Trimming cost V 2 bases and J 8 bases; bases outside gene matches: 12. CDR3 loop: CASSLNRGGSRDEQFF. In DNA, the CDR3 is TGTGCCAGCAGCTTAAATCGGGGCGGGAGTAGGGATGAGCAGTTCTTC.

A few counts support this clone. This chain joins TRBV5-1 and TRBJ2-1; tentatively, D is TRBD2 (7 bases). The germline V gene encodes CDR1 SGHRS and CDR2 YFSETQ. The CDR3 is made up of 15 amino acids. Trimming removed 4 bases at V and 3 bases at J, with 14 bases between. DNA of the CDR3: TGCGCCAGCAGCACCAGGGGAGGGGGCTACAATGAGCAGTTCTTC. This encodes CASSTRGGGYNEQFF.

The rearrangement links TRBV5-6 to TRBJ2-5; the D gene is possibly TRBD1 (6 bases). V lost 1 base and J lost 2, with 12 bases in between. Germline loops: CDR1 SGHDT, CDR2 YYEEEE. The CDR3 length is 15 residues. The DNA of the CDR3 is TGTGCCAGCAGCTTGACCGCAGGGGCTCAAGAGACCCAGTACTTC. It codes for CASSLTAGAQETQYF.

The chain recombines TRBV5-6 with TRBJ1-6; 9 nucleotides match TRBD1. Trimming at V came to 4 bases and at J to 10 bases, leaving 6 bases not matched to a gene. CDR3 length equals 14 residues. CDR1 is SGHDT and CDR2 is YYEEEE in the germline V gene. DNA of the CDR3: TGTGCCAGCAGCCCGGGACAGGGTGGATCACCCCTCCACTTT. Amino acids: CASSPGQGGSPLHF.

This chain connects TRBV5-1 to TRBJ1-2; TRBD1 is a possible D gene (6 bases). This CDR3 has 16 residues. V shed 0 bases and J shed 8 bases, with 20 bases lying between them. From germline, CDR1 is SGHRS and CDR2 YFSETQ. CDR3 amino acids: CASSLVSGNREGGYTF. Written as DNA, the CDR3 is TGCGCCAGCAGCTTGGTTTCGGGGAACAGGGAGGGAGGCTACACCTTC.

This chain connects TRBV19 to TRBJ1-5; 8 bases map to TRBD1. The CDR3 has 14 amino acids. Per the germline V gene, CDR1 is LNHDA and CDR2 is SQIVND (reference sequence). V lost 3 bases and J lost 2; bases outside the gene matches: 0. CDR3 residues: CASSMTGGNQPQHF. DNA of the CDR3: TGTGCCAGTAGTATGACAGGGGGCAATCAGCCCCAGCATTTT.

V gene TRBV5-1 combines with J gene TRBJ1-2; 8 nucleotides match TRBD1. V shed 4 bases and J 7 bases; nucleotides not matched to a gene: 6. CDR1 and CDR2 (germline): SGHRS, YFSETQ. The CDR3 is made up of 13 amino acids. Written as DNA, the CDR3 is TGCGCCAGCAGCGATGGGACAGGCCGTGGCTACACCTTC. Translation gives CASSDGTGRGYTF.

V and J are TRBV5-4 and TRBJ2-5, with 9 bases fitting TRBD2. CDR3 length equals 15 residues. Germline V CDR1 and CDR2: SGHNT, YYREEE (reference sequence). V gave up 4 bases and J gave up 1 base; unmatched junction bases: 5. This CDR3 reads CASSAGGQSQETQYF. CDR3 bases: TGTGCCAGCAGCGCGGGGGGGCAGTCCCAAGAGACCCAGTACTTC.

The chain has TRBV5-1 and TRBJ1-2; 7 positions match TRBD1. With V trimmed by 3 bases and J by 0 bases, 5 bases remained unmatched. This CDR3 contains 15 residues. The V gene's germline CDR1 is SGHRS and CDR2 YFSETQ. Written as DNA, the CDR3 is TGCGCCAGCAGCTACGACAGGGCCCCTAACTATGGCTACACCTTC. The encoded protein is CASSYDRAPNYGYTF. Full variable domain (remainder filled in from reference TRBV5-1 and TRBJ1-2): KAGVTQTPRYLIKTRGQQVTLSCSPISGHRSVSWYQQTPGQGLQFLFEYFSETQRNKGNFPGRFSGRQFSNSRSEMNVSTLELGDSALYLCASSYDRAPNYGYTFGSGTRLTVV.

The chain is built from TRBV19 and TRBJ2-7, with 9 positions matching TRBD2. Germline V gene data show CDR1 as LNHDA and CDR2 as SQIVND (reference sequence). J was trimmed by 0 bases and V by 4 bases; bases with no gene match: 4. This CDR3 has 15 residues. The CDR3 loop is CASSKPSGISYEQYF. For the CDR3, the DNA is TGTGCCAGTAGTAAGCCTAGCGGGATCTCCTACGAGCAGTACTTC.

This chain joins TRBV6-1 and TRBJ2-5; D possibly corresponds to TRBD2 (5 bases). V lost 2 bases to trimming and J lost 5 bases, with 6 bases between them. Germline CDR1 MNHNS, CDR2 SASEGT. The CDR3 is made up of 12 amino acids. The CDR3 region is CASSETGETQYF. In DNA form, the CDR3 reads TGTGCCAGCAGTGAAACGGGGGAGACCCAGTACTTC.

The chain carries TRBV19 and TRBJ1-2; 8 nucleotides align to TRBD1. The germline V gene encodes CDR1 LNHDA and CDR2 SQIVND (reference sequence). The CDR3 has 16 residues. The J segment lost 3 bases and the V segment lost 7 bases, leaving 13 bases of the junction unmatched. In nucleotides, the CDR3 is TGTGCCAGTACCGTGGAAGCGGGGACAGGCTACTATGGCTACACCTTC. This gives the protein CASTVEAGTGYYGYTF. Using reference TRBV19 and TRBJ1-2 for the parts outside the CDR3, the full variable domain is DGGITQSPKYLFRKEGQNVTLSCEQNLNHDAMYWYRQDPGQGLRLIYYSQIVNDFQKGDIAEGYSVSREKKESFPLTVTSAQKNPTAFYLCASTVEAGTGYYGYTFGSGTRLTVV.

The V and J genes are TRBV5-4 and TRBJ2-3; TRBD1 aligns across 9 bases. Trimming removed 3 bases from V and 3 bases from J; junction bases left unmatched: 8. There are 16 residues in the CDR3. Germline assignment: CDR1 SGHNT and CDR2 YYREEE (reference sequence). The CDR3 DNA reads TGTGCCAGCAGCTCAGGGACAGGGATGAGGACAGATACGCAGTATTTT. It specifies CASSSGTGMRTDTQYF.

V gene TRBV5-8 combines with J gene TRBJ1-2, with D unclear. Germline-derived CDR1 and CDR2 are SGHTS and YDEGEE. V was shortened by 1 base and J by 4 bases, with 14 bases between the two germline ends. This CDR3 region has 15 residues. CDR3 DNA: TGTGCCAGCAGCTTGTTGCCCGCCCTAGGCTATGGCTACACCTTC. Translating gives CASSLLPALGYGYTF.

This clone has at least ten counts. The chain combines TRBV7-9 with TRBJ1-2, with D perhaps matching TRBD1 (5 bases). CDR3 length: 13 amino acids. Trimming stripped 7 bases from V and 3 bases from J, with 12 bases between. Germline V gene lookup returns CDR1 SEHNR and CDR2 FQNEAQ (reference sequence). As DNA, the CDR3 is TGTGCCAGCACCCGGGACTGGGACTATGGCTACACCTTC. Translating it yields CASTRDWDYGYTF. Supplemented by reference TRBV7-9 and TRBJ1-2, the full variable domain reads DTGVSQNPRHKITKRGQNVTFRCDPISEHNRLYWYRQTLGQGPEFLTYFQNEAQLEKSRLLSDRFSAERPKGSFSTLEIQRTEQGDSAMYLCASTRDWDYGYTFGSGTRLTVV.

V gene TRBV9 combines with J gene TRBJ2-7; 9 bases agree with TRBD1. Germline V gene data show CDR1 as SGDLS and CDR2 as YYNGEE. This CDR3 spans 15 amino acids. The J segment lost 0 bases and the V segment lost 4 bases, leaving 5 bases of the junction unmatched. CDR3 loop: CASSLETGGSYEQYF. The CDR3 nucleotides read TGTGCCAGCAGCCTCGAGACAGGGGGCTCCTACGAGCAGTACTTC.

Only one count was recorded for this clone. The CDR3 sequence is CAISGTGDYNEQFF. CDR3 nucleotides: TGTGCCATCAGTGGGACAGGAGACTATAATGAGCAGTTCTTC. The V gene is TRBV10-3, the J gene TRBJ2-1; 7 nucleotides align to TRBD1. The CDR3 contains 14 residues. Germline V CDR1 and CDR2: ENHRY, SYGVKD. V was pared by 4 bases and J by 7 bases, with 7 bases of the junction left unmatched.

V gene TRBV7-9 combines with J gene TRBJ2-1; TRBD1 aligns across 9 bases. Trimming cost V 2 bases and J 6 bases; bases outside gene matches: 14. CDR1 is SEHNR and CDR2 is FQNEAQ in the germline V gene (reference sequence). CDR3 length: 18 residues. The chain's CDR3 is CASSLRFLRDRASNEQFF. The DNA of the CDR3 is TGTGCCAGCAGCTTAAGGTTTCTCCGGGACAGGGCTAGCAATGAGCAGTTCTTC.

The rearrangement joins TRBV7-3 to TRBJ2-2; D not certain. This CDR3 spans 15 amino acids. V dropped 4 bases and J dropped 2 bases, with 11 bases sitting between them. Germline CDR1 SGHTA, CDR2 FQGTGA. The CDR3 region is CASSSSPVNTGELFF. CDR3 coding DNA: TGTGCCAGCAGCTCATCCCCAGTTAACACCGGGGAGCTGTTTTTT. Complete variable domain (other parts from reference TRBV7-3 and TRBJ2-2): GAGVSQTPSNKVTEKGKYVELRCDPISGHTALYWYRQSLGQGPEFLIYFQGTGAADDSGLPNDRFFAVRPEGSVSTLKIQRTERGDSAVYLCASSSSPVNTGELFFGEGSRLTVL.

The chain carries TRBV5-1 and TRBJ1-1; D unresolved. Germline CDR1 is SGHRS and CDR2 is YFSETQ. V lost 2 bases to trimming and J lost 1 base, with 3 bases between them. This CDR3 comprises 12 residues. The CDR3 reads CASSLANTEAFF. As DNA, the CDR3 is TGCGCCAGCAGCTTAGCGAACACTGAAGCTTTCTTT.

This clone was seen more than once but under ten times. The chain combines TRBV15 with TRBJ2-2, with TRBD2 matching over 13 bases. The CDR3 totals 19 residues. Germline V lookup: CDR1 LNHNV, CDR2 YYDKDF (reference sequence). V was pared by 5 bases and J by 6 bases, with 15 bases of the junction left unmatched. The CDR3 sequence: CATSAHKGLAGVRAGELFF. The CDR3 nucleotides are TGTGCCACCAGCGCCCACAAAGGACTAGCGGGAGTAAGGGCCGGGGAGCTGTTTTTT. Variable domain in full (rest from reference TRBV15 and TRBJ2-2): DAMVIQNPRYQVTQFGKPVTLSCSQTLNHNVMYWYQQKSSQAPKLLFHYYDKDFNNEADTPDNFQSRRPNTSFCFLDIRSPGLGDTAMYLCATSAHKGLAGVRAGELFFGEGSRLTVL.

The J gene is TRBJ1-1, the V gene TRBV18; TRBD1 might be the D (6 bases). The V end lost 3 bases, the J end lost 0 bases, and 14 bases lay between the germline ends. The CDR3 covers 16 residues. Germline values: CDR1 KGHSH, CDR2 LQKENI. The CDR3 region is CASSPLPDRLNTEAFF. Written as DNA, the CDR3 is TGTGCCAGCTCACCCCTTCCTGACAGGTTGAACACTGAAGCTTTCTTT.

The gene calls are TRBV6-1 and TRBJ2-7, with TRBD1 as a possible D gene (6 bases). This CDR3 comprises 15 residues. Trimming removed 2 bases from V and 0 bases from J, with 11 bases in between. Germline V gene lookup returns CDR1 MNHNS and CDR2 SASEGT. The CDR3 DNA reads TGTGCCAGCAGTGAATACTCGGACAGCTCCTACGAGCAGTACTTC. Protein: CASSEYSDSSYEQYF.

The chain couples TRBV18 to TRBJ2-5; tentatively, D is TRBD1 (6 bases). The V end lost 3 bases, the J end lost 5 bases, and 10 bases lay between the germline ends. This CDR3 has 13 residues. Germline CDR1 reads KGHSH; CDR2 reads LQKENI. CDR3 residues: CASSPQGHETQYF. In nucleotides, the CDR3 is TGTGCCAGCTCACCGCAGGGGCATGAGACCCAGTACTTC.

The J gene is TRBJ2-1, the V gene TRBV7-8; the D gene is possibly TRBD2 (6 bases). Germline V lookup: CDR1 SGHVS, CDR2 FQNEAQ. Trimming left V 5 bases short and J 0 bases short, with 11 bases between. CDR3 length: 15 amino acids. The CDR3 DNA reads TGTGCCAGCAGCCCGAGACTAGTCTCCTACAATGAGCAGTTCTTC. It is translated as CASSPRLVSYNEQFF. The whole variable domain, remainder taken from reference TRBV7-8 and TRBJ2-1, is GAGVSQSPRYKVAKRGQDVALRCDPISGHVSLFWYQQALGQGPEFLTYFQNEAQLDKSGLPSDRFFAERPEGSVSTLKIQRTQQEDSAVYLCASSPRLVSYNEQFFGPGTRLTVL.